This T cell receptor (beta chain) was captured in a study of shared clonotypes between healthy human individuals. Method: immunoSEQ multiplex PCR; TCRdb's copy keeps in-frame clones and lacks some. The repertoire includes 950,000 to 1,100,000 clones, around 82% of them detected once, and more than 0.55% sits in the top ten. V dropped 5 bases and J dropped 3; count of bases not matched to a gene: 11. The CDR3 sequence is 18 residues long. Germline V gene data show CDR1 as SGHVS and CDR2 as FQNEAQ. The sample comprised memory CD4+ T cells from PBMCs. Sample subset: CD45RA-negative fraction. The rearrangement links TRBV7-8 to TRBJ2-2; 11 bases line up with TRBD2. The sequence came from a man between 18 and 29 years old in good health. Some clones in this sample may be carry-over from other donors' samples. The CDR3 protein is CASSRGELSGRDTGELFF. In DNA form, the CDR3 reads TGTGCCAGCAGCCGAGGAGAACTTAGCGGGAGGGACACCGGGGAGCTGTTTTTT.